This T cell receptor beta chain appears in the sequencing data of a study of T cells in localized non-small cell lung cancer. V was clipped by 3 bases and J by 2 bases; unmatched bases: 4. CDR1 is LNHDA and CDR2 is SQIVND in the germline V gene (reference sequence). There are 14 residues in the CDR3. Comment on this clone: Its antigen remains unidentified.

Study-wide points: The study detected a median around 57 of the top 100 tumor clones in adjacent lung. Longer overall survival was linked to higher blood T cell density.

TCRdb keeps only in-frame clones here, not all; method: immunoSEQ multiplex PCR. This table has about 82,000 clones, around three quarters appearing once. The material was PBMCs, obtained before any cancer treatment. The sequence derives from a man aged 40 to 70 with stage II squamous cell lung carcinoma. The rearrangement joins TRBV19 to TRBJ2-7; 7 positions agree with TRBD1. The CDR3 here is CASSMGTVAYEQYF. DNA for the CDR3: TGTGCCAGTAGTATGGGGACAGTGGCCTACGAGCAGTACTTC.